These 28 T cell receptor beta chains were sequenced from one sample in a study of blood T cell repertoires in COVID-19. Profiling relied on immunoSEQ multiplex PCR, and the TCRdb table lists in-frame clones only, not all of them. The sample carries about 230,000 clones, about nine tenths recorded once. The material sequenced was peripheral blood. Source of these receptors: a man aged 45-65 years with COVID-19, enrolled during active disease.

The chain links TRBV6-4 to TRBJ2-1, with 9 bases matching TRBD2. The CDR3 has 16 amino acids. V lost 0 bases, J lost 7 bases, and 7 bases stayed unmatched. The germline CDR1 and CDR2 sequences are MRHNA and SNTAGT. The CDR3: CASSDSGGRARNEQFF. DNA for the CDR3: TGTGCCAGCAGTGACTCCGGCGGGAGGGCCAGGAATGAGCAGTTCTTC.

This clone was observed a single time. This specimen includes other DNA sequences encoding the same CDR3. This chain uses TRBV27 with TRBJ2-1, with a weak D call TRBD1 (6 bases). Germline CDR1 is MNHEY and CDR2 is SMNVEV (reference sequence). Between the trimmed V and J ends, which lost 3 bases and 7 bases, there was a span of 13 bases. The CDR3 consists of 14 residues. The CDR3 DNA is TGTGCCAGCAGTTTTCCAGGGGTGGGGAATGAGCAGTTCTTC. Translated, it gives CASSFPGVGNEQFF.

The chain employs TRBV5-1 and TRBJ1-6; TRBD1 aligns across 7 bases. Looked up from germline, CDR1 is SGHRS and CDR2 is YFSETQ. Trimming took 4 bases from V and 7 from J; bases not matched to a gene: 2. The CDR3 consists of 13 residues. For the CDR3, the DNA is TGCGCCAGCAGCCCGGGACAGAATTCACCCCTCCACTTT. Translation: CASSPGQNSPLHF. The whole variable domain, filled in from reference TRBV5-1 and TRBJ1-6, reads KAGVTQTPRYLIKTRGQQVTLSCSPISGHRSVSWYQQTPGQGLQFLFEYFSETQRNKGNFPGRFSGRQFSNSRSEMNVSTLELGDSALYLCASSPGQNSPLHFGNGTRLTVT.

Note on this clone: The sample holds other DNA sequences that translate to the same CDR3. The rearrangement uses TRBV12-3 or TRBV12-4 and TRBJ1-1; possibly TRBD1 for D (5 bases). The CDR3 has 13 amino acids. Trimming took 3 bases from V and 6 from J, leaving 11 bases between them. The DNA of the CDR3 is TGTGCCAGCAGTTTCGCGGGGGGTCCTGAAGCTTTCTTT. It codes for CASSFAGGPEAFF.

This chain joins TRBV11-2 and TRBJ2-1; 12 bases align to TRBD1. The germline gives CDR1 SGHAT, CDR2 FQNNGV. The CDR3 is 15 amino acids. V lost 3 bases and J lost 8; bases outside the gene matches: 5. CDR3 protein: CASSFPGQGADEQFF. The CDR3 region has the DNA TGTGCCAGCAGCTTTCCGGGACAGGGGGCCGATGAGCAGTTCTTC.

This clone was counted a single time. The chain uses TRBV3-1 (or the pseudogene TRBV3-2) and TRBJ1-6, with TRBD1 matching over 10 bases. Per germline, CDR1 LGHDT and CDR2 YNNKEL (reference sequence). The CDR3 length is 17 residues. With V trimmed by 0 bases and J by 9 bases, 8 bases remained unmatched. CDR3 bases: TGTGCCAGCAGCCAAGAGGACAGGGGGTGGATAGGTTCACCCCTCCACTTT. This gives the protein CASSQEDRGWIGSPLHF.

This chain connects TRBV19 to TRBJ2-2; 7 bases line up with TRBD2. The germline V gene encodes CDR1 LNHDA and CDR2 SQIVND (reference sequence). Germline trimming cut 8 bases from V and 3 bases from J; bases unmatched to any gene: 3. This CDR3 is built from 13 residues. In nucleotides, the CDR3 is TGTGCCAGTGCGGGACTATACACCGGGGAGCTGTTTTTT. It yields the protein CASAGLYTGELFF.

The rearrangement uses TRBV30 and TRBJ1-5, with TRBD1 matching 12 bases. Germline V CDR1 and CDR2: GTSNPN, SVGIG (reference sequence). The CDR3 has 16 amino acids. Trimming took 0 bases from V and 2 from J; bases not matched to a gene: 2. In nucleotides, the CDR3 is TGTGCCTGGAGTGTATGGGACAGGGGGCGCAATCAGCCCCAGCATTTT. It codes for CAWSVWDRGRNQPQHF.

The chain is built from TRBV28 and TRBJ1-2; 7 bases are a match to TRBD1. This CDR3 contains 14 residues. Germline V lookup: CDR1 MDHEN, CDR2 SYDVKM. The junction had 10 bases not matched to a gene; V was cut back by 7 bases and J by 5 bases. CDR3 DNA sequence: TGTGCCAGCAACCAGGGGGTAAGATGGTATGGCTACACCTTC. Translation: CASNQGVRWYGYTF.

V is TRBV15 and J is TRBJ1-2; 10 positions agree with TRBD1. Unmatched junction bases numbered 7, after V lost 3 bases and J lost 6 bases. This CDR3 comprises 15 residues. Germline V lookup: CDR1 LNHNV, CDR2 YYDKDF (reference sequence). CDR3 in DNA: TGTGCCACCAGCAGGACGGGACAGGGGACTAATGGCTACACCTTC. Translated: CATSRTGQGTNGYTF.

V is TRBV11-2 and J is TRBJ2-1; no firm D call. Germline V gives CDR1 SGHAT, CDR2 FQNNGV. The CDR3 totals 12 residues. V gave up 5 bases and J gave up 8 bases, with 10 bases separating them. In nucleotides, the CDR3 is TGTGCCAGCAGCCCGGTGATCGATGAGCAGTTCTTC. Its translation is CASSPVIDEQFF.

The V call is TRBV6-5, the J call TRBJ1-2, with a weak D call TRBD1 (6 bases). The length of the CDR3 is 14 residues. V was pared by 7 bases and J by 2 bases, with 14 bases between. Germline assignment: CDR1 MNHEY and CDR2 SVGAGI. CDR3 protein: CASTPPGTNYGYTF. DNA of the CDR3: TGTGCCAGCACCCCTCCGGGGACAAACTATGGCTACACCTTC.

The rearrangement joins TRBV6-9 to TRBJ1-3, with TRBD1 identical over 9 bases. The CDR3 length is 15 residues. Germline values: CDR1 MNHGY, CDR2 SVAAGI. V was clipped by 7 bases and J by 2 bases; unmatched bases: 6. The CDR3 sequence is CASNGTGGTGNTIYF. CDR3 nucleotides: TGTGCCAGCAACGGAACAGGGGGCACTGGAAACACCATATATTTT.

This chain links TRBV4-1 with TRBJ2-1; 10 positions agree with TRBD2. Germline V gene sequence: CDR1 MGHRA, CDR2 YSYEKL. The CDR3 runs 16 residues. Trimming at V came to 4 bases and at J to 0 bases, leaving 3 bases not matched to a gene. CDR3 residues: CASSPWTSGSYNEQFF. In nucleotides, the CDR3 is TGCGCCAGCAGCCCCTGGACTAGCGGCTCCTACAATGAGCAGTTCTTC.

The J gene is TRBJ2-1, the V gene TRBV4-2; 11 positions agree with TRBD2. Germline V CDR1 and CDR2: LGHNA, YNFKEQ. V was pared by 2 bases and J by 4 bases, with 4 bases of the junction left unmatched. This CDR3 region has 16 residues. The CDR3, as DNA: TGTGCCAGCAGCCAACCACTAGCGGGAGCTTACAATGAGCAGTTCTTC. Protein sequence: CASSQPLAGAYNEQFF.

With respect to this clone: One end of the junction fails to match germline, which may point to a read error. The chain uses TRBV7-7 and TRBJ2-1, with 10 bases lining up with TRBD2. Germline lookup yields CDR1 SSHAT and CDR2 FNYEAQ (reference sequence). The CDR3 totals 14 residues. CDR3 sequence: CASSPIAGGGEQFF. The DNA of the CDR3 is TGTGCTAGCAGCCCCATAGCGGGAGGTGGGGAGCAGTTCTTC.

In this sample, this clone turned up once. This sequence joins TRBV30 and TRBJ2-1, with 7 bases that match TRBD2. The CDR3 is made up of 13 amino acids. Trimming cost V 0 bases and J 9 bases; bases outside gene matches: 5. Germline-derived CDR1 and CDR2 are GTSNPN and SVGIG (reference sequence). CDR3 bases: TGTGCCTGGAGTGTAACGCGGGAGACTGAGCAGTTCTTC. Amino acid sequence: CAWSVTRETEQFF.

The V and J genes are TRBV6-5 and TRBJ1-1, with a weak D call TRBD1 (6 bases). Germline assignment: CDR1 MNHEY and CDR2 SVGAGI. Between the trimmed V and J ends, which lost 6 bases and 1 base, there was a span of 9 bases. The CDR3 consists of 13 residues. CDR3 loop: CASRKTGNTEAFF. The CDR3 region has the DNA TGTGCCAGCAGAAAGACAGGGAACACTGAAGCTTTCTTT.

The chain joins TRBV6-5 to TRBJ2-7; 9 nucleotides align to TRBD1. The V gene's germline CDR1 is MNHEY and CDR2 SVGAGI. The CDR3 runs to 13 residues. The V and J ends lost 7 bases and 4 bases, in that order; junction bases with no gene match: 5. CDR3 amino acids: CASTGTGRYEQYF. CDR3 DNA: TGTGCCAGCACCGGGACAGGGCGATACGAGCAGTACTTC.

The V call is TRBV27, the J call TRBJ1-5, with TRBD1 identical over 7 bases. The CDR3 length is 14 residues. Looked up from germline, CDR1 is MNHEY and CDR2 is SMNVEV (reference sequence). J gave up 5 bases and V 2 bases, and 3 bases lay outside the gene matches. CDR3 protein: CASSLGQAYQPQHF. For the CDR3, the DNA is TGTGCCAGCAGTTTAGGACAGGCCTATCAGCCCCAGCATTTT.

This chain links TRBV19 with TRBJ2-3, with D maybe TRBD1 (5 bases). Germline V lookup: CDR1 LNHDA, CDR2 SQIVND (reference sequence). V was pared by 5 bases and J by 4 bases, with 10 bases between. This CDR3 has 13 residues. CDR3 nucleotide sequence: TGTGCCAGTAGTGATCAGGGTGCAGATACGCAGTATTTT. It translates to CASSDQGADTQYF.

The rearrangement uses TRBV29-1 and TRBJ1-1; no definite D call. Trimming cost V 2 bases and J 5 bases, with 12 bases left between them. There are 13 residues in the CDR3. Germline loops: CDR1 SQVTM, CDR2 ANQGSEA. CDR3 coding DNA: TGCAGCGTTGAATTGGGAAGAGGGACTGAAGCTTTCTTT. It translates to CSVELGRGTEAFF.

This clone appeared once. This rearrangement joins TRBV9 to TRBJ2-5; 7 bases align to TRBD2. Germline CDR1 and CDR2: SGDLS and YYNGEE. CDR3 length equals 14 residues. The V gene end was trimmed by 2 bases and the J gene end by 1 base; junction bases not matched to a gene: 2. This CDR3 is CASSVGGGQETQYF. The CDR3 DNA reads TGTGCCAGCAGCGTCGGCGGGGGCCAAGAGACCCAGTACTTC.

The chain joins TRBV27 to TRBJ1-1, with no clear D. This CDR3 spans 14 amino acids. The V end lost 6 bases, the J end lost 4 bases, and 15 bases lay between the germline ends. The germline V gene encodes CDR1 MNHEY and CDR2 SMNVEV (reference sequence). The CDR3: CASRPSRDLTEAFF. The CDR3 DNA reads TGTGCCAGCAGACCAAGCCGGGATCTCACTGAAGCTTTCTTT.

The chain is built from TRBV19 and TRBJ2-1; 13 nucleotides align to TRBD2. The V and J ends lost 6 bases and 5 bases, in that order; junction bases with no gene match: 4. CDR3 length equals 15 residues. The germline gives CDR1 LNHDA, CDR2 SQIVND (reference sequence). CDR3 protein: CASRLAGGPNNEQFF. CDR3 in DNA: TGTGCCAGTAGACTAGCGGGAGGGCCTAACAATGAGCAGTTCTTC.

This clone was observed at least ten times. This chain joins TRBV6-1 and TRBJ1-5, with D hard to call. The CDR3 length is 13 residues. V was cut by 2 bases and J by 6 bases, with 8 bases left in between. The germline V gene encodes CDR1 MNHNS and CDR2 SASEGT. Here the CDR3 DNA reads TGTGCCAGCAGTGAACGGGAAACTCAGCCCCAGCATTTT. Translation: CASSERETQPQHF.

The chain is built from TRBV4-3 and TRBJ2-1, with a possible D match to TRBD2 (7 bases). The CDR3 loop spans 16 amino acids. V lost 4 bases and J lost 5, with 18 bases in between. Germline assignment: CDR1 LGHNA and CDR2 YSLEER. The CDR3 sequence is CASSPLVGGPHNEQFF. For the CDR3, the DNA is TGCGCCAGCAGCCCCCTAGTGGGGGGGCCGCACAATGAGCAGTTCTTC.

This clone was seen just once. V usage is TRBV24-1 and J usage is TRBJ2-5, with TRBD1 matching 10 bases. The CDR3 totals 17 residues. V shed 4 bases and J 1 base; nucleotides not matched to a gene: 8. CDR1 and CDR2 from the germline V gene are KGHDR and SFDVKD. DNA of the CDR3: TGTGCCACCAGTGACTCTGACAGGGGGCCAGGCCAAGAGACCCAGTACTTC. Residues: CATSDSDRGPGQETQYF.